This T cell receptor beta chain was sequenced during a study of blood T cell repertoires in COVID-19. Overall study: Spain, Italy and the United States supplied samples that represented acute and convalescent COVID-19. Sample material is recorded as cDNA or gDNA derived from T cells, B-cell-depleted T cells, or PBMCs.

Sequencing used immunoSEQ multiplex PCR; TCRdb keeps in-frame clones, though not all of them. The sample has 210,000 or so clones, 70% to 85% seen once. Sequencing was done on a sample of peripheral blood. The clonotype originates from a woman of 80 years or more with COVID-19, enrolled during active disease.

CDR3 sequence: CASHQKAGGYTF. The CDR3 DNA reads as TGTGCCAGCCACCAGAAGGCAGGAGGCTACACCTTC. This chain uses TRBV28 with TRBJ1-2; D is undetermined. Per the germline V gene, CDR1 is MDHEN and CDR2 is SYDVKM. Trimming took off 8 bases at V and 8 bases at J, with 15 bases between the two ends. This CDR3 has 12 residues.